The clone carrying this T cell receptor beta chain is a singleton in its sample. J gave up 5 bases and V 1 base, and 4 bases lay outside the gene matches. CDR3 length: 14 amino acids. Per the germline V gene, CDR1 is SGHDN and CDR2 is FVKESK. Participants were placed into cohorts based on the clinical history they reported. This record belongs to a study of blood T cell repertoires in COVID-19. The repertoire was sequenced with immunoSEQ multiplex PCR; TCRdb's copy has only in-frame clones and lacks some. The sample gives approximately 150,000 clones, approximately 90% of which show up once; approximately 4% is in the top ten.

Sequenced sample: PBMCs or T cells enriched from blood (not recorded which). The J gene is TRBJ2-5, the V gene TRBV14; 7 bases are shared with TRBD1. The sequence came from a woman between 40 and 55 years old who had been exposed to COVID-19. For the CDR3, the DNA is TGTGCCAGCAGCCAAGGGAAACAGGGGGAGACCCAGTACTTC. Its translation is CASSQGKQGETQYF. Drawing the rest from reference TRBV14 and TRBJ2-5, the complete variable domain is EAGVTQFPSHSVIEKGQTVTLRCDPISGHDNLYWYRRVMGKEIKFLLHFVKESKQDESGMPNNRFLAERTGGTYSTLKVQPAELEDSGVYFCASSQGKQGETQYFGPGTRLLVL.